These 11 T cell receptor beta chains were all obtained from the same sample, sequenced in a study of brain T cells in children with intractable seizures. Only in-frame clones appear in the TCRdb table, and some are missing; sequencing was by immunoSEQ multiplex PCR. Of 55,000 to 80,000 clones listed, 90% to 97% are singletons. Sequencing was performed on peripheral blood, taken at surgery. These receptors were collected from a boy under two years old with focal cortical dysplasia and intractable seizures.

The gene calls are TRBV25-1 and TRBJ1-6; no clear D. V was trimmed by 3 bases and J by 5 bases, leaving 14 bases between them. The CDR3 totals 16 residues. Germline CDR1 MGHDK, CDR2 SYGVNS. The CDR3: CASSDTALRDNSPLHF. The CDR3 DNA is TGTGCCAGCAGTGACACTGCCCTAAGGGATAATTCACCCCTCCACTTT.

The chain links TRBV7-3 to TRBJ1-1, with D uncertain. The CDR3 totals 13 residues. The V end was cut by 6 bases, the J end by 0 bases, with 8 bases between. In germline, CDR1 is SGHTA, CDR2 FQGTGA. DNA of the CDR3: TGTGCCAGCAGTCAGGATCTGAACACTGAAGCTTTCTTT. This sequence encodes CASSQDLNTEAFF.

This chain uses TRBV28 with TRBJ2-5; perhaps TRBD2 as D (7 bases). Germline lookup yields CDR1 MDHEN and CDR2 SYDVKM. This CDR3 region has 15 residues. V was cut by 2 bases and J by 3 bases, with 13 bases left in between. CDR3 nucleotides: TGTGCCAGCAGTTTAGGGGGGGCCAGGGAAGAGACCCAGTACTTC. Its translation is CASSLGGAREETQYF.

CDR3 in DNA: TGTGCCAGCAGCCATCCCCTCGTGGGGGACCCGTACAATGAGCAGTTCTTC. Translating it yields CASSHPLVGDPYNEQFF. The chain carries TRBV4-2 and TRBJ2-1; D possibly uses TRBD1 or TRBD2 (5 bases each). Germline CDR1 is LGHNA and CDR2 is YNFKEQ. The CDR3 totals 17 residues. Trimming stripped 3 bases from V and 4 bases from J, with 19 bases between.

The gene calls are TRBV11-2 and TRBJ1-1; D unclear. The germline gives CDR1 SGHAT, CDR2 FQNNGV. CDR3 length equals 13 residues. Trimming shortened V by 0 bases and J by 5 bases, and 7 bases separated the two germline ends. Here the CDR3 DNA reads TGTGCCAGCAGCTTAGACGCTCTAACTGAAGCTTTCTTT. Its translation: CASSLDALTEAFF.

The chain employs TRBV2 and TRBJ2-5; the D gene is possibly TRBD2 (7 bases). The CDR3 is made up of 13 amino acids. Trimming left V 8 bases short and J 5 bases short, with 15 bases between. Germline CDR1 reads SNHLY; CDR2 reads FYNNEI. Here the CDR3 DNA reads TGTGCCAGCCGCCAAGGGGGGGCGGAGACCCAGTACTTC. Amino acid sequence: CASRQGGAETQYF.

The chain combines TRBV2 with TRBJ1-3; TRBD1 agrees at 7 bases. CDR1 and CDR2 from the germline V gene are SNHLY and FYNNEI. V trimming: 7 bases; J trimming: 4 bases; junction bases outside the gene matches: 22. There are 19 residues in the CDR3. The CDR3 loop is CASNRPRGTVNFSGNTIYF. CDR3 coding DNA: TGTGCCAGCAACCGACCCCGCGGGACAGTAAACTTTTCGGGAAACACCATATATTTT.

The chain carries TRBV28 and TRBJ2-1, with 12 bases aligning to TRBD2. The V gene end was trimmed by 11 bases and the J gene end by 6 bases; junction bases not matched to a gene: 8. The CDR3 sequence is 14 residues long. The germline CDR1 and CDR2 sequences are MDHEN and SYDVKM. CDR3 nucleotide sequence: TGTGCCCCAAACAAGGGACTAGCGGGCAATGAGCAGTTCTTC. Translation gives CAPNKGLAGNEQFF.

The V call is TRBV14, the J call TRBJ2-7; 7 bases match TRBD1. Trimming took 5 bases from V and 6 from J; bases not matched to a gene: 4. This CDR3 comprises 12 residues. CDR1 and CDR2 (germline): SGHDN, FVKESK. CDR3: CASSSGQVEQYF. The CDR3 DNA reads as TGTGCCAGCAGCTCCGGACAGGTCGAGCAGTACTTC.

V gene TRBV28 combines with J gene TRBJ2-7; D may be TRBD2 (7 bases). Germline V gene data show CDR1 as MDHEN and CDR2 as SYDVKM. With 6 bases removed from V and 3 bases from J, the gap between germline ends came to 21 bases. The CDR3 covers 16 residues. The CDR3 protein is CASRRDPGGGGYEQYF. CDR3 bases: TGTGCCAGCAGGCGGGACCCGGGCGGGGGCGGCTACGAGCAGTACTTC.

The rearrangement joins TRBV2 to TRBJ2-7; perhaps TRBD1 as D (5 bases). Germline CDR1 is SNHLY and CDR2 is FYNNEI. The CDR3 covers 12 residues. V lost 6 bases and J 3 bases, leaving 9 bases between the germline ends. The CDR3 coding sequence is TGTGCCAGCAGCGTGCAGGGCTACGAGCAGTACTTC. Residues: CASSVQGYEQYF. Together with reference TRBV2 and TRBJ2-7, the CDR3 gives the full variable domain: EPEVTQTPSHQVTQMGQEVILRCVPISNHLYFYWYRQILGQKVEFLVSFYNNEISEKSEIFDDQFSVERPDGSNFTLKIRSTKLEDSAMYFCASSVQGYEQYFGPGTRLTVT.